Below, 18 T cell receptor beta chains from the same sample are listed, as sequenced in a study of blood T cell repertoires in COVID-19. The table came from immunoSEQ multiplex PCR; TCRdb's copy has only in-frame clones and leaves some out. This table has some 190,000 clones, approximately 89% appearing once. The sample was PBMCs or T cells enriched from blood (not recorded which). Every receptor here comes from a woman in her 40s with acute COVID-19.

CDR3 sequence: CASSLDRKSPLHF. The CDR3 DNA sequence: TGTGCCAGCAGCTTGGACAGAAAGTCACCCCTCCACTTT. The J gene is TRBJ1-6, the V gene TRBV5-6; D is unclear. V was clipped by 0 bases and J by 10 bases, with 8 bases between them. CDR3 length: 13 amino acids. The germline gives CDR1 SGHDT, CDR2 YYEEEE.

V and J are TRBV2 and TRBJ1-5, with D hard to call. V lost 8 bases, J lost 0 bases, and 14 bases lay in between. The CDR3 consists of 15 residues. Germline values: CDR1 SNHLY, CDR2 FYNNEI. In DNA, the CDR3 is TGTGCCAGCCGGCCCGGGGTTTATAGCAATCAGCCCCAGCATTTT. This codes for CASRPGVYSNQPQHF.

V and J are TRBV2 and TRBJ2-4; 9 bases agree with TRBD1. The germline CDR1 and CDR2 sequences are SNHLY and FYNNEI. Germline trimming cut 8 bases from V and 8 bases from J; bases unmatched to any gene: 22. This CDR3 spans 18 amino acids. CDR3 amino acids: CASRPAQRRNRQGDIQYF. The CDR3 DNA reads TGTGCCAGCCGACCGGCCCAGCGGAGGAACAGACAGGGGGACATTCAGTACTTC.

The chain carries TRBV5-1 and TRBJ2-1; 8 bases agree with TRBD1. Trimming took 4 bases from V and 1 from J; bases not matched to a gene: 4. Germline V gene lookup returns CDR1 SGHRS and CDR2 YFSETQ. The CDR3 is 15 residues long. CDR3 loop: CASSGQGGSYNEQFF. DNA of the CDR3: TGCGCCAGCAGCGGACAGGGTGGGTCCTACAATGAGCAGTTCTTC.

CDR3 in DNA: TGTGCCAGCAGCCAATACCGACTAGCGGATTACAATGAGCAGTTCTTC. This codes for CASSQYRLADYNEQFF. The rearrangement links TRBV3-1 (or the pseudogene TRBV3-2) to TRBJ2-1, with TRBD2 matching over 9 bases. The CDR3 loop spans 16 amino acids. V was pared by 2 bases and J by 4 bases, with 6 bases of the junction left unmatched. Germline CDR1 is LGHDT and CDR2 is YNNKEL (reference sequence).

The chain combines TRBV11-1 with TRBJ1-5; TRBD1 agrees at 10 bases. The CDR3 totals 13 residues. Per the germline V gene, CDR1 is SGHAT and CDR2 is FQDESV (reference sequence). Trimming cost V 5 bases and J 6 bases; bases outside gene matches: 1. DNA of the CDR3: TGTGCCAGCAGCCGGACAGGGGGTCAGCCCCAGCATTTT. Its protein is CASSRTGGQPQHF. The full variable domain, completed using reference TRBV11-1 and TRBJ1-5, is EAEVAQSPRYKITEKSQAVAFWCDPISGHATLYWYRQILGQGPELLVQFQDESVVDDSQLPKDRFSAERLKGVDSTLKIQPAELGDSAMYLCASSRTGGQPQHFGDGTRLSIL.

The rearrangement links TRBV4-1 to TRBJ2-5; weak D call: TRBD1 (6 bases). V was pared by 3 bases and J by 2 bases, with 19 bases between. Germline CDR1 MGHRA, CDR2 YSYEKL. This CDR3 contains 17 residues. CDR3 in amino acids: CASSHPYVDSLQETQYF. The DNA for the CDR3 is TGCGCCAGCAGCCACCCCTATGTGGACAGCCTTCAAGAGACCCAGTACTTC.

This clone was detected many times. This rearrangement joins TRBV27 to TRBJ2-5, with TRBD2 matching over 11 bases. J gave up 3 bases and V 7 bases, and 10 bases lay outside the gene matches. CDR1 MNHEY and CDR2 SMNVEV come from the germline V gene (reference sequence). This CDR3 spans 16 amino acids. The CDR3 loop reads CASTYSGTSGKETQYF. The DNA of the CDR3 is TGTGCCAGCACCTACTCCGGGACTAGCGGTAAAGAGACCCAGTACTTC.

V is TRBV13 and J is TRBJ2-7; D remains ambiguous. The ends were cut back, 2 bases at V and 10 bases at J, with 15 bases in the middle. The CDR3 runs 13 residues. Germline V gives CDR1 PRHDT, CDR2 FYEKMQ (reference sequence). The CDR3 loop is CASSLRRVRIQYF. The CDR3 bases are TGTGCCAGCAGCTTAAGACGGGTCCGTATACAGTACTTC.

This chain joins TRBV7-2 and TRBJ2-4, with 9 bases lining up with TRBD2. J gave up 2 bases and V 1 base, and 3 bases lay outside the gene matches. Germline V gene lookup returns CDR1 SGHTA and CDR2 FQGNSA. This CDR3 spans 16 amino acids. The DNA of the CDR3 is TGTGCCAGCAGCTTAGTTAGCGGGAGATCCAAAAACATTCAGTACTTC. Translation gives CASSLVSGRSKNIQYF. The full variable domain, in which reference TRBV7-2 and TRBJ2-4 provide the parts outside the CDR3, is GAGVSQSPSNKVTEKGKDVELRCDPISGHTALYWYRQSLGQGLEFLIYFQGNSAPDKSGLPSDRFSAERTGGSVSTLTIQRTQQEDSAVYLCASSLVSGRSKNIQYFGAGTRLSVL.

This sequence joins TRBV7-9 and TRBJ2-5; TRBD1 aligns across 7 bases. V lost 5 bases, J lost 5 bases, and 14 bases stayed unmatched. The germline gives CDR1 SEHNR, CDR2 FQNEAQ (reference sequence). CDR3 length: 16 amino acids. The CDR3 nucleotides are TGTGCCAGCAGCCCAGGGGGTTTACCATGGGGGGAGACCCAGTACTTC. It codes for CASSPGGLPWGETQYF.

J is TRBJ1-2 and V is TRBV9, with D tentatively TRBD1 (6 bases). The CDR3 consists of 14 residues. The germline V gene encodes CDR1 SGDLS and CDR2 YYNGEE. The V gene lost 0 bases and the J gene lost 2 bases, with 8 bases spanning the gap. DNA for the CDR3: TGTGCCAGCAGCGTAGGGCAGGGGAACTATGGCTACACCTTC. It is translated as CASSVGQGNYGYTF. The full variable domain, in which reference TRBV9 and TRBJ1-2 provide the parts outside the CDR3, is DSGVTQTPKHLITATGQRVTLRCSPRSGDLSVYWYQQSLDQGLQFLIQYYNGEERAKGNILERFSAQQFPDLHSELNLSSLELGDSALYFCASSVGQGNYGYTFGSGTRLTVV.

The chain couples TRBV27 to TRBJ2-7; 8 nucleotides match TRBD1. J lost 2 bases, V lost 6 bases, and 3 bases had no gene match. The CDR3 covers 13 residues. Germline V gene data show CDR1 as MNHEY and CDR2 as SMNVEV (reference sequence). The CDR3 DNA follows: TGTGCCAGCAGCCGGACAGGGACCTACGAGCAGTACTTC. Protein product: CASSRTGTYEQYF.

The V gene is TRBV4-1, the J gene TRBJ1-1; D gene uncertain. Germline values: CDR1 MGHRA, CDR2 YSYEKL. The CDR3 has 14 amino acids. V was pared by 0 bases and J by 1 base, with 6 bases between. For the CDR3, the DNA is TGCGCCAGCAGCCAAGAGTCTCCGAACACTGAAGCTTTCTTT. Its translation: CASSQESPNTEAFF.

The rearrangement joins TRBV5-6 to TRBJ2-7, with a weak D call TRBD1 (7 bases). This CDR3 is built from 15 residues. CDR1 is SGHDT and CDR2 is YYEEEE in the germline V gene. The V gene lost 3 bases and the J gene lost 3 bases, with 16 bases spanning the gap. The CDR3 here is CASSSGGRPDYEQYF. DNA for the CDR3: TGTGCCAGCAGCTCAGGGGGGAGACCCGACTACGAGCAGTACTTC. The variable domain in full, completed from reference TRBV5-6 and TRBJ2-7, reads DAGVTQSPTHLIKTRGQQVTLRCSPKSGHDTVSWYQQALGQGPQFIFQYYEEEERQRGNFPDRFSGHQFPNYSSELNVNALLLGDSALYLCASSSGGRPDYEQYFGPGTRLTVT.

The chain links TRBV15 to TRBJ2-2, with TRBD2 matching 9 bases. The CDR3 covers 18 residues. The V gene end was trimmed by 3 bases and the J gene end by 1 base; junction bases not matched to a gene: 9. Germline loops: CDR1 LNHNV, CDR2 YYDKDF (reference sequence). The CDR3 nucleotides are TGTGCCACCAGCAGGGTTACTTTTAGCGGGGGGAACACCGGGGAGCTGTTTTTT. It translates to CATSRVTFSGGNTGELFF. Combining the CDR3 with reference TRBV15 and TRBJ2-2 gives the whole variable domain DAMVIQNPRYQVTQFGKPVTLSCSQTLNHNVMYWYQQKSSQAPKLLFHYYDKDFNNEADTPDNFQSRRPNTSFCFLDIRSPGLGDTAMYLCATSRVTFSGGNTGELFFGEGSRLTVL.

This chain connects TRBV5-5 to TRBJ1-1, with D perhaps TRBD1 (6 bases). Trimming took off 1 base at V and 5 bases at J, with 15 bases between the two ends. The CDR3 consists of 15 residues. CDR1 SGHKS and CDR2 YYEKEE come from the germline V gene (reference sequence). CDR3 in amino acids: CASSLSPGQETEAFF. In nucleotides, the CDR3 is TGTGCCAGCAGCTTGAGCCCGGGACAAGAGACTGAAGCTTTCTTT. Looking up the rest from reference TRBV5-5 and TRBJ1-1 gives the full variable domain: DAGVTQSPTHLIKTRGQQVTLRCSPISGHKSVSWYQQVLGQGPQFIFQYYEKEERGRGNFPDRFSARQFPNYSSELNVNALLLGDSALYLCASSLSPGQETEAFFGQGTRLTVV.

The genes are TRBV7-8 and TRBJ1-1, with 7 bases identical to TRBD1. Germline CDR1 reads SGHVS; CDR2 reads FQNEAQ. V trimming: 4 bases; J trimming: 6 bases; junction bases outside the gene matches: 8. This CDR3 is 14 amino acids long. In DNA, the CDR3 is TGTGCCAGCAGCTCCAACAGGGGATCACCTGAAGCTTTCTTT. Translating gives CASSSNRGSPEAFF.